In its sample, the clone carrying this T cell receptor (beta chain) was seen a few times. Its antigen is undetermined. The record originates from a study of cytomegalovirus exposure and HLA in healthy donors. Study-level background: Tens of millions of unique TCR sequences came from HLA-typed donors in an early release. Study outcomes and limitations: It was reported that TCR beta sequences correctly inferred the HLA-A and HLA-B alleles for most subjects. Analyses of presence and absence presupposed an approximately uniform sequencing depth across donors.

With 60 Vbeta and 13 Jbeta primers, the PCR was carried out. Measured with immunoSEQ multiplex PCR; TCRdb has only the in-frame clones, and not every one. The sample holds roughly 150,000 clones, about 88% seen once. This CDR3 spans 15 amino acids. CDR1 LGHNA and CDR2 YSLEER come from the germline V gene. V was cut by 0 bases and J by 4 bases, with 11 bases left in between. The clonotype comes from a man aged 30 to 39 in good health and CMV-seropositive. The sample comprised PBMCs. V is TRBV4-3 and J is TRBJ2-3, with TRBD2 as a possible D gene (6 bases). This CDR3 reads CASSQDGGVADTQYF. The CDR3 nucleotides read TGCGCCAGCAGCCAAGATGGAGGGGTCGCAGATACGCAGTATTTT.